The next 2 T cell receptor beta chains were all read from a single sample in a study of blood T cell repertoires in COVID-19. Sequenced by immunoSEQ multiplex PCR; TCRdb stores in-frame clones only, minus some. The data hold tens of thousands of clones, with about 89% observed a single time. The sequenced sample was peripheral blood. Source of these receptors: a human donor in a cohort sampled during active COVID-19.

The chain combines TRBV28 with TRBJ2-3; 8 bases are shared with TRBD1. J lost 1 base, V lost 11 bases, and 5 bases had no gene match. Germline V gene data show CDR1 as MDHEN and CDR2 as SYDVKM. The CDR3 is made up of 13 amino acids. This chain's CDR3 is CAFGQGRTDTQYF. DNA for the CDR3: TGTGCCTTCGGACAGGGCCGCACAGATACGCAGTATTTT.

The chain carries TRBV6-5 and TRBJ2-2; 7 positions match TRBD2. Germline-derived CDR1 and CDR2 are MNHEY and SVGAGI. The CDR3 loop spans 15 amino acids. The ends lost 2 bases at V and 4 bases at J; junction bases unmatched: 4. The CDR3 here is CASSYGRAGTGELFF. CDR3 coding DNA: TGTGCCAGCAGTTACGGGAGGGCGGGCACCGGGGAGCTGTTTTTT.